This record looks at one T cell receptor (beta chain) sequence and its context. The antigen is undetermined. This sample is part of a study of monozygotic twins with inflammatory bowel disease. Whole-study results and caveats: Among IBD patients, fewer clonotypes were shared with others than among healthy twins, especially with disease activity. It was not supported that a single strong signal or clonotype was associated with IBD.

This CDR3 contains 16 residues. Germline CDR1 is LGHNA and CDR2 is YSLEER. UMIs that had a 6-nucleotide sample barcode were put in using template switching. Both the TCRalpha cDNA and the TCRbeta cDNA were taken through two nested PCRs, lasting approximately 16 and 9 cycles. TCRdb reanalyzed the 5' RACE reads and collapses them to one entry per CDR3 protein, without DNA. This sample's table has around 99,000 distinct CDR3 sequences. This chain links TRBV4-3 with TRBJ2-1; TCRdb's D call of TRBD1 is untestable without DNA. Sequenced: blood. The TCR originated in a human donor with ulcerative colitis or Crohn's disease, or a healthy co-twin of an affected twin (not recorded which). CDR3 residues: CASSPLTGQPSYEQFF.